This T cell receptor (beta chain) was obtained from a study of T cell responses to AZD1222 COVID-19 vaccine. Concerning this clone itself: Its antigen is not identified.

General observations from the study: With two AZD1222 doses given, Spike-specific TCR breadth and depth both rose. The donors showed a predominance of white British ancestry and of females, with possible underestimation of clonal diversity. Researchers report vaccine-associated CD4 TCRs spanning spike, with dominance at 160-218 and 743-854. Researchers took repertoire samples only after the peak T cell response had come.

TCRdb keeps only in-frame clones here, not all; method: immunoSEQ multiplex PCR. The sample lists some 150,000 clones, around 90% seen once, with around 2.9% in the top ten. CDR1 and CDR2 from the germline V gene are SNHLY and FYNNEI. Trimming shortened V by 6 bases and J by 8 bases, and 19 bases separated the two germline ends. The CDR3 has 14 amino acids. The material sequenced was peripheral blood, taken 28 days after the second AZD1222 dose. The chain couples TRBV2 to TRBJ1-2; TRBD1 might be the D (5 bases). The TCR originated in an adult who received the AZD1222 COVID-19 vaccine. CDR3 bases: TGTGCCAGCAGCTCCGGGGGGAGAGTCGTGGGCTACACCTTC. Residues: CASSSGGRVVGYTF.